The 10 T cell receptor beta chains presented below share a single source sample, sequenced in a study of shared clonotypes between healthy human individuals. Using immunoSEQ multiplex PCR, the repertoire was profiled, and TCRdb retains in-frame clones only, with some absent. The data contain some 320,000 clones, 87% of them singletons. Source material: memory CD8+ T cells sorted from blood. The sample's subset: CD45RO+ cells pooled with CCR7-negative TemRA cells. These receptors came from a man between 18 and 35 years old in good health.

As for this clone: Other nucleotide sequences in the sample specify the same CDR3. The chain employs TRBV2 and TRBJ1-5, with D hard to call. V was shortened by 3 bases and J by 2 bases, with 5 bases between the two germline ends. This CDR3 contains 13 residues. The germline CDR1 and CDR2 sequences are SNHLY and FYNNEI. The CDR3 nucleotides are TGTGCCAGCAGTGACTCGGGCAATCAGCCCCAGCATTTT. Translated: CASSDSGNQPQHF.

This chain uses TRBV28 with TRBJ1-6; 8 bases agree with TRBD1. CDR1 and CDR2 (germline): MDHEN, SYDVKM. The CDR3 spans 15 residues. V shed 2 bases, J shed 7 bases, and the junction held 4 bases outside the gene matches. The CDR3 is CASSLQGARNSPLHF. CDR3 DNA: TGTGCCAGCAGTTTACAGGGGGCGAGGAATTCACCCCTCCACTTT.

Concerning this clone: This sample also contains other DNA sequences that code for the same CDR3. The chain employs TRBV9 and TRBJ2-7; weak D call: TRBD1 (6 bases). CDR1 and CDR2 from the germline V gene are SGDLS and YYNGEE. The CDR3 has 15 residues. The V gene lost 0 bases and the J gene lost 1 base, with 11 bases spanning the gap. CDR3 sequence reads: CASSVGVDSSYEQYF. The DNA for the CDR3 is TGTGCCAGCAGCGTAGGAGTGGACAGTTCCTACGAGCAGTACTTC.

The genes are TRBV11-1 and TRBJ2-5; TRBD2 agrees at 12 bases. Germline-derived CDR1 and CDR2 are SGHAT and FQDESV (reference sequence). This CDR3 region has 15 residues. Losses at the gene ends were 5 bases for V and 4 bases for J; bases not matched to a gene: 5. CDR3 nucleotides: TGTGCCAGCAGCCAAACTAGCGGGGGGCGAGAGACCCAGTACTTC. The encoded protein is CASSQTSGGRETQYF.

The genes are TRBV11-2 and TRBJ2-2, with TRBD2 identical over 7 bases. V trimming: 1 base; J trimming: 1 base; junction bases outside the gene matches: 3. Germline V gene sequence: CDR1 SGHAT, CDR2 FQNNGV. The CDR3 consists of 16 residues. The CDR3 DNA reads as TGTGCCAGCAGCTTAGTTACGGGAGGGAACACCGGGGAGCTGTTTTTT. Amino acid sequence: CASSLVTGGNTGELFF.

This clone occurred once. CDR3: CASSPQVGNTEAFF. DNA of the CDR3: TGTGCCAGCAGTCCACAGGTGGGGAACACTGAAGCTTTCTTT. V gene TRBV5-6 combines with J gene TRBJ1-1, with D possibly matching TRBD1 (5 bases). Germline values: CDR1 SGHDT, CDR2 YYEEEE. Trimming pared 5 bases from V and 1 base from J, leaving 12 bases between. This CDR3 is built from 14 residues.

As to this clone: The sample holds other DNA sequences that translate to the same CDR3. Here the CDR3 reads CASSFAGDTQYF. The CDR3 DNA follows: TGTGCCAGCAGTTTTGCGGGAGATACGCAGTATTTT. This chain joins TRBV27 and TRBJ2-3; perhaps TRBD2 as D (5 bases). Trimming took off 3 bases at V and 5 bases at J, with 6 bases between the two ends. Per germline, CDR1 MNHEY and CDR2 SMNVEV (reference sequence). The CDR3 covers 12 residues.

CDR3 DNA sequence: TGTGCCAGCAGCTTAGACGGGACAGGAGGGGCCGGGGAGCTGTTTTTT. This sequence encodes CASSLDGTGGAGELFF. This sequence joins TRBV11-3 and TRBJ2-2, with 8 nucleotides matching TRBD1. CDR3 length: 16 amino acids. V shed 0 bases and J 6 bases; nucleotides not matched to a gene: 6. Germline loops: CDR1 SGHNT, CDR2 YENEEA.

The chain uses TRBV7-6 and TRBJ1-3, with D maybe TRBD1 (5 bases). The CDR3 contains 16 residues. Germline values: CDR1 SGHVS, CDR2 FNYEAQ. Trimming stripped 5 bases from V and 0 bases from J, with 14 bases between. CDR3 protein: CASSAGPGFSGNTIYF. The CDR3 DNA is TGTGCCAGCAGCGCAGGGCCCGGTTTCTCTGGAAACACCATATATTTT.

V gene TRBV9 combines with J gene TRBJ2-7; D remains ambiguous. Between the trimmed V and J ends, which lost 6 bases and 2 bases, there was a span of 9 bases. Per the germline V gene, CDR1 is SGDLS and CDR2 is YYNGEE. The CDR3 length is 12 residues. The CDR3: CASIQPAYEQYF. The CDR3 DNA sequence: TGTGCCAGCATCCAGCCGGCCTACGAGCAGTACTTC.